These 3 T cell receptor beta chains originate from one sample sequenced in a study of PD-1 blockade in classical Hodgkin lymphoma. All patients experienced relapse after autologous stem cell transplantation, and brentuximab vedotin exposure was variable. Measured with immunoSEQ multiplex PCR; TCRdb has only the in-frame clones, and not every one. The sample carries some 31,000 clones, more than 60% recorded once. The sequences come from peripheral blood mononuclear cells (PBMCs), collected before the second cycle of nivolumab. All receptors come from a human donor with classical Hodgkin lymphoma.

This chain's CDR3 is CASSRTGGMGQPQHF. The CDR3, as DNA: TGTGCCAGCTCCAGGACAGGGGGAATGGGCCAGCCCCAGCATTTT. V usage is TRBV18 and J usage is TRBJ1-5; 10 nucleotides align to TRBD1. CDR1 is KGHSH, CDR2 LQKENI, per germline. Trimming removed 6 bases from V and 7 bases from J; junction bases left unmatched: 9. The CDR3 loop spans 15 amino acids.

V usage is TRBV28 and J usage is TRBJ1-6, with D unresolved. The CDR3 is 15 amino acids. Trimming stripped 10 bases from V and 5 bases from J, with 18 bases between. CDR1 and CDR2 from the germline V gene are MDHEN and SYDVKM. CDR3 sequence reads: CATKGEATNNSPLHF. For the CDR3, the DNA is TGTGCCACCAAGGGTGAGGCCACCAATAATTCACCCCTCCACTTT. Full variable domain (rest looked up from reference TRBV28 and TRBJ1-6): DVKVTQSSRYLVKRTGEKVFLECVQDMDHENMFWYRQDPGLGLRLIYFSYDVKMKEKGDIPEGYSVSREKKERFSLILESASTNQTSMYLCATKGEATNNSPLHFGNGTRLTVT.

The V gene is TRBV11-2, the J gene TRBJ1-1; D is unresolved. Trimming cost V 5 bases and J 4 bases, with 14 bases left between them. CDR3 length: 14 amino acids. Germline loops: CDR1 SGHAT, CDR2 FQNNGV. CDR3 in DNA: TGTGCCAGCAGCCCAGATCCGGGGAGCACTGAAGCTTTCTTT. Protein sequence: CASSPDPGSTEAFF.